Below are 6 T cell receptor beta chains sequenced from a single sample in a study of OX40 agonist ivuxolimab in advanced cancers. The protocol was immunoSEQ multiplex PCR, while the TCRdb copy is restricted to in-frame clones and leaves out a portion. Here the sample spans about 45,000 clones, about 80% being singletons. The input for sequencing was CD4+ or CD8+ T cells sorted from blood, taken in a trial of the OX40 agonist ivuxolimab. The receptors derive from an adult with an advanced solid tumor such as melanoma, head and neck, liver or kidney cancer.

This chain uses TRBV2 with TRBJ1-1; TRBD1 matches at 8 bases. CDR3 length equals 15 residues. The V gene end was trimmed by 2 bases and the J gene end by 3 bases; junction bases not matched to a gene: 5. In germline, CDR1 is SNHLY, CDR2 FYNNEI. The CDR3 DNA reads as TGTGCCAGCAGTGAATCTCCAGGGGGCTACACTGAAGCTTTCTTT. Translating gives CASSESPGGYTEAFF.

This clone was observed a single time. V gene TRBV7-2 combines with J gene TRBJ2-7; no clear D gene. This CDR3 is 16 amino acids long. The germline CDR1 and CDR2 sequences are SGHTA and FQGNSA. The germline V and J ends were trimmed by 5 bases and 4 bases, with 21 bases remaining between them. The CDR3 coding sequence is TGTGCCAGCAGCCCGAGAAGCCCCCTTTTAGGGTACGAGCAGTACTTC. Residues: CASSPRSPLLGYEQYF.

The chain carries TRBV29-1 and TRBJ2-3; 7 nucleotides line up with TRBD1. Germline values: CDR1 SQVTM, CDR2 ANQGSEA. Trimming cost V 1 base and J 5 bases; bases outside gene matches: 6. The CDR3 length is 14 residues. Here the CDR3 reads CSVEGQGLGDTQYF. The CDR3 DNA sequence: TGCAGCGTTGAAGGACAGGGCCTTGGAGATACGCAGTATTTT.

The gene calls are TRBV30 and TRBJ2-7; TRBD2 matches at 7 bases. The germline gives CDR1 GTSNPN, CDR2 SVGIG (reference sequence). The CDR3 consists of 12 residues. Trimming cost V 0 bases and J 4 bases; bases outside gene matches: 0. This chain's CDR3 is CAWSVSGYEQYF. As DNA, the CDR3 is TGTGCCTGGAGTGTTAGCGGGTACGAGCAGTACTTC.

The gene calls are TRBV6-1 and TRBJ2-2; TRBD1 agrees at 7 bases. Trimming at V came to 3 bases and at J to 7 bases, leaving 8 bases not matched to a gene. This CDR3 is 15 amino acids long. Germline CDR1 is MNHNS and CDR2 is SASEGT. In nucleotides, the CDR3 is TGTGCCAGCAGTGAGCGGAGGCAGGGGGTCGGGGAGCTGTTTTTT. This gives the protein CASSERRQGVGELFF.

The genes are TRBV7-2 and TRBJ2-7; 12 positions match TRBD2. The germline V gene encodes CDR1 SGHTA and CDR2 FQGNSA. CDR3 length equals 15 residues. V trimming: 5 bases; J trimming: 3 bases; junction bases outside the gene matches: 5. The CDR3 region has the DNA TGTGCCAGCAGCCGGACTAGCGGGACTTTCTACGAGCAGTACTTC. Translation gives CASSRTSGTFYEQYF.